The rows below give T cell receptor beta chains drawn from one sample of a study of cytomegalovirus exposure and HLA in healthy donors. Only in-frame clones appear in the TCRdb table, and some are missing; sequencing was by immunoSEQ multiplex PCR. The sample records about 200,000 clones, about 79% being singletons. The sample consisted of PBMCs. Source of these receptors: a woman in her 30s in good health and CMV-seropositive. Both conserved end residues are part of each CDR3. D genes are given only for firm matches.

j_call v_call cdr3_length d_call cdr3_aa
TRBJ2-7 TRBV5-6 15 TRBD2 CASSSLAGIYYEQYF
TRBJ1-5 TRBV9 15 NA CASSLQGNSNQPQHF
TRBJ2-5 TRBV6-6 14 NA CASSLGGWGETQYF
TRBJ1-1 TRBV25-1 14 NA CASFSRGLRGEAFF
TRBJ1-1 TRBV2 14 TRBD1 CASSGQGAGTEAFF
TRBJ1-1 TRBV6-5 12 NA CASSRGNTEAFF
TRBJ2-5 TRBV6-1 12 NA CASAPGKETQYF
TRBJ2-2 TRBV5-1 15 TRBD1 CASSPGQGNTGELFF
TRBJ1-2 TRBV14 15 NA CASSPFAGNSYGYTF
TRBJ1-2 TRBV19 13 NA CACETGANYGYTF
TRBJ2-7 TRBV5-4 16 TRBD2 CASSLGLAGASYEQYF
TRBJ2-3 TRBV5-1 13 NA CASSLGTPDTQYF
TRBJ2-7 TRBV5-6 15 NA CASSLTGVPSYEQYF
TRBJ2-5 TRBV6-1 15 NA CASSEGAGPIQTQYF
TRBJ2-2 TRBV7-9 14 NA CASSLGGGTGELFF
TRBJ2-1 TRBV7-2 14 NA CASSLSSRANEQFF
TRBJ2-5 TRBV6-1 13 NA CASSDKLAQTQYF